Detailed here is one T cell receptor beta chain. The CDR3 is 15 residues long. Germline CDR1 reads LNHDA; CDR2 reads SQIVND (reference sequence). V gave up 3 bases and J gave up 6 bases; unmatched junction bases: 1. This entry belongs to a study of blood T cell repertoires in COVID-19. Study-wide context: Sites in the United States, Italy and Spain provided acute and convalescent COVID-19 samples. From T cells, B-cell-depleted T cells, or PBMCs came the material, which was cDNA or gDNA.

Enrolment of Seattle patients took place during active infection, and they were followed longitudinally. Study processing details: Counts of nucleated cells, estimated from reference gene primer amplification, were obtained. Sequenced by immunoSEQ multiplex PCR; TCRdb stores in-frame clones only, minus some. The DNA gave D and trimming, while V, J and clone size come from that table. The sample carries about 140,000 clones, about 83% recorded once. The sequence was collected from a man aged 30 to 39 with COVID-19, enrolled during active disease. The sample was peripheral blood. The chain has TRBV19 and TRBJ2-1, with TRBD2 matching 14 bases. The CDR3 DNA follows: TGTGCCAGTAGTATGGGACTAGCGGGAGTCAATGAGCAGTTCTTC. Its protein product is CASSMGLAGVNEQFF.